Presented here are 2 T cell receptor beta chains from one specimen sequenced in a study of vaccination effects on CD4 cells after COVID-19. These receptors' antigens are unknown. Pools of viral peptides were used by the ViraFEST assay to expand antigen-specific CD4+ T cells ahead of sequencing. Cultured cells yielded isolated CD4+ T cells after nine to ten days. Vaccine recipients lacked prior SARS-CoV-2 infection and had negative nucleocapsid antibodies. TCRdb keeps only in-frame clones here, not all; method: immunoSEQ multiplex PCR. Among about 55,000 clones listed, approximately 70% were seen once. Sequencing used CD4+ T cells from PBMCs cultured with SARS-CoV-2 spike peptides, obtained before COVID-19 vaccination. The receptor source for this set is a human donor who received a COVID-19 vaccine.

The chain employs TRBV19 and TRBJ2-1; D not resolved. Trimming shortened V by 3 bases and J by 0 bases, and 3 bases separated the two germline ends. This CDR3 is built from 13 residues. CDR1 and CDR2 from the germline V gene are LNHDA and SQIVND (reference sequence). The CDR3 here is CASSMISYNEQFF. The CDR3 nucleotides are TGTGCCAGTAGTATGATCTCCTACAATGAGCAGTTCTTC.

This clone has more than one count but fewer than ten. The chain uses TRBV7-9 and TRBJ1-3, with D maybe TRBD1 (6 bases). The CDR3 sequence is 13 residues long. V was trimmed by 4 bases and J by 2 bases, leaving 6 bases between them. The germline CDR1 and CDR2 sequences are SEHNR and FQNEAQ (reference sequence). The CDR3, as DNA: TGTGCCAGCAGCTGGACAGCTGGAAACACCATATATTTT. The encoded protein is CASSWTAGNTIYF. The full variable domain, in which reference TRBV7-9 and TRBJ1-3 provide the parts outside the CDR3, is DTGVSQNPRHKITKRGQNVTFRCDPISEHNRLYWYRQTLGQGPEFLTYFQNEAQLEKSRLLSDRFSAERPKGSFSTLEIQRTEQGDSAMYLCASSWTAGNTIYFGEGSWLTVV.